This T cell receptor (beta chain) was obtained from a study of neurological immune-mediated disorders (dated by TCRdb to about 2019). Background on the whole study: Of the roughly 34 multiple sclerosis patients, around 30 had relapsing-remitting MS and 3 had secondary progressive MS. Using UMI-based sequencing, the study compared peripheral blood TCR-beta repertoires from patients with HTLV-I-associated myelopathy (HAM/TSP), patients with multiple sclerosis, and healthy controls. The 90 to 110 TCR-beta libraries included longitudinal samples, technical triplicates and paired sorted CD4+ and CD8+ T-cell subsets alongside PBMC samples. Of the roughly 68 subjects in the cohort, around 14 were HAM/TSP patients, about 35 were multiple sclerosis patients, and some 20 were healthy controls. The paper as a whole reports these results and caveats: Repertoires from 18 of 34 MS patients were grouped by phylogenetic analysis into a cluster of related CDR3 sequences, suggesting a possible repertoire-level signature. No identical CDR3 amino acid sequences were found to be shared among expanded clones across subjects, suggesting that TCR-beta repertoires were private in all groups. No clinical or MRI features were associated with the MS cluster, and the authors said that larger cohorts are needed. TCR clonal expansion was highest in HAM/TSP patients and lowest in MS patients, with MS patients falling below even healthy controls.

cDNA was synthesized by template-switch 5'RACE using a primer carrying a 10-nucleotide random unique molecular identifier by which each TCR transcript was tagged. Each sequencing run produced over 160 million TCR-beta sequences covering 15-18 subjects. The RNeasy kit was used to extract total RNA. The KAPA Real-time Library Amplification kit was used to amplify TCR-beta VDJ regions with primers for the TCR constant region and the 5'RACE anchor. Sample indexes and Illumina adaptors were added in a first PCR, and a second PCR then increased library yield. After purification with Ampure beads, the TCR product of roughly 650 bp was size-selected on a 2% E-gel SizeSelection system. Library quality was checked on a Bioanalyzer, concentration was measured with Qubit, and libraries were quantified with the Kapa Library Quantification kit before pooling. Paired-end 2 x 150 bp sequencing of the libraries was performed on an Illumina HiSeq 2500. To increase sequence diversity, about 24-32% phiX was spiked into each library pool. The authors' pipeline ran thus. The UMI-based MiGEC pipeline processed quality-filtered reads and removed over 80% of raw TCR sequences during error correction. VDJ genes were aligned to IMGT germline references, and clonotypes were defined by unique CDR3 amino acid sequence plus V-J genes. Clonal expansion, Shannon diversity and CDR3 relatedness were evaluated with VDJtools (CalcPairwiseDistances, ClusterSamples), while phylogenetic trees were built in CLCbio workbench. Clones with at least 8 unique UMIs were defined as expanded, with this threshold being based on coefficient-of-variation modelling across technical triplicates. TCRdb applied fastp at Q25 and MiXCR to the public reads, then kept only in-frame beta chains. Rows are combined by CDR3 protein, so each entry shows the most common genes and DNA. The V and J calls shown here were made by TCRdb, not taken from the authors' results. Counted in this sample were 50,000 or so distinct CDR3 sequences; around 3.1% of them appeared once. The top ten hold roughly 5.5% of the sample.

The germline V end is reduced by 1 base and the J end by 4 bases; junction bases left unmatched: 6. The CDR3 runs 15 residues from the cysteine to the phenylalanine. The only DNA kept is the CDR3, 45 bases in frame from the first base. As encoded in the germline V gene, CDR1 is KGHSY while CDR2 is FQNENV. Libraries from unsorted PBMCs were made from 2 million PBMCs kept in RNAlater at -80 degrees C until RNA extraction. The multiple sclerosis patients were enrolled in a US clinical protocol that evaluated disease progression with magnetic resonance imaging. Peripheral blood was subjected to Ficoll-Hypaque density gradient centrifugation to isolate PBMCs, which were then cryopreserved in liquid nitrogen. The table lists this clonotype with many counts. The target of this receptor is not known. Base qualities are missing; no much larger clone stands one base away.

The material sequenced was PBMCs. The sequence was obtained from a man in his forties with multiple sclerosis. The rearranged segments are TRBV16 and TRBJ1-2, and 7 bases in between align with TRBD1. CDR3 region: CASSQLQTGVYGYTF. DNA sequence: TGTGCCAGCAGCCAATTGCAAACAGGGGTCTATGGCTACACCTTC.